These 22 T cell receptor beta chains came from one sample sequenced in a study of monozygotic twins with inflammatory bowel disease. TCRdb re-called the 5' RACE reads and shows each CDR3 protein once, DNA omitted. The sample features some 130,000 distinct CDR3 sequences, with about 1.2% in its top ten. Sequencing used blood. The receptors come from a human donor with ulcerative colitis or Crohn's disease, or a healthy co-twin of an affected twin (not recorded which).

V is TRBV28 and J is TRBJ1-5. Germline V gene sequence: CDR1 MDHEN, CDR2 SYDVKM. The length of the CDR3 is 13 residues. The CDR3 loop is CASSFKGDRPQHF.

The chain combines TRBV20-1 with TRBJ2-7; TCRdb's D call, TRBD1, is unchecked because there is no DNA. CDR3 length: 15 amino acids. Germline values: CDR1 DFQATT, CDR2 SNEGSKA (reference sequence). CDR3 in amino acids: CSARPLGSLSYEQYF.

The chain couples TRBV5-5 to TRBJ1-1. The germline gives CDR1 SGHKS, CDR2 YYEKEE (reference sequence). The CDR3 is 15 residues long. The CDR3 loop reads CASSFWGGMNTEAFF.

The chain joins TRBV6-6 to TRBJ1-6. Germline V gene sequence: CDR1 MNHNY, CDR2 SVGAGI (reference sequence). The CDR3 consists of 12 residues. This CDR3 reads CASRHNAGPLHF.

The J gene is TRBJ2-1, the V gene TRBV14; no DNA is available, so the TRBD2 call from TCRdb remains unchecked. CDR1 and CDR2 (germline): SGHDN, FVKESK. The CDR3 extends over 17 amino acids. CDR3 region: CASSLGLAGKIFNEQFF.

The chain employs TRBV29-1 and TRBJ2-2; TCRdb's D call, TRBD2, is unchecked because there is no DNA. Germline V gene lookup returns CDR1 SQVTM and CDR2 ANQGSEA. The CDR3 spans 15 residues. CDR3 protein: CSVELAGVSIGELFF.

The chain carries TRBV19 and TRBJ1-3. The V gene's germline CDR1 is LNHDA and CDR2 SQIVND (reference sequence). This CDR3 region has 12 residues. The CDR3 protein is CASSQTGNTIYF.

The chain uses TRBV27 and TRBJ2-7; TCRdb's D call of TRBD1 is untestable without DNA. Germline CDR1 is MNHEY and CDR2 is SMNVEV (reference sequence). The CDR3 consists of 14 residues. This chain's CDR3 is CASSAGTGVYEQYF.

The J gene is TRBJ2-5, the V gene TRBV20-1; TCRdb picks TRBD1, but there is no DNA to check that call. CDR1 is DFQATT and CDR2 is SNEGSKA in the germline V gene (reference sequence). The CDR3 length is 14 residues. The CDR3 sequence: CSAPTGGGGETQYF.

This chain links TRBV28 with TRBJ2-5; with no DNA, the TCRdb D assignment of TRBD2 cannot be verified. The CDR3 totals 15 residues. Germline assignment: CDR1 MDHEN and CDR2 SYDVKM. The CDR3 protein is CASSRRGAYQETQYF.

V is TRBV20-1 and J is TRBJ2-7; TCRdb calls TRBD1, which cannot be checked without DNA. This CDR3 spans 14 amino acids. Germline V CDR1 and CDR2: DFQATT, SNEGSKA (reference sequence). The CDR3 reads CSASKTGVVYEQYF.

The chain uses TRBV9 and TRBJ2-1; no DNA is available, so the TRBD2 call from TCRdb remains unchecked. This CDR3 region has 16 residues. CDR1 and CDR2 (germline): SGDLS, YYNGEE. CDR3 in amino acids: CASSTPGTSRYNEQFF.

The chain recombines TRBV18 with TRBJ2-3; TCRdb picks TRBD1, but there is no DNA to check that call. From germline, CDR1 is KGHSH and CDR2 LQKENI. The CDR3 has 16 residues. The CDR3 protein is CASSPLPGLDTDTQYF.

The genes are TRBV19 and TRBJ2-3; TCRdb gives TRBD1 as the D gene, but with no DNA this cannot be confirmed. Germline-derived CDR1 and CDR2 are LNHDA and SQIVND (reference sequence). The CDR3 length is 13 residues. The CDR3 sequence: CANSIQGTDTQYF.

This chain uses TRBV5-1 with TRBJ2-3. CDR1 and CDR2 from the germline V gene are SGHRS and YFSETQ. The CDR3 extends over 16 amino acids. The CDR3 is CASSLGLDERTDTQYF.

The rearrangement joins TRBV14 to TRBJ2-7. Germline V gene data show CDR1 as SGHDN and CDR2 as FVKESK. CDR3 length: 11 residues. This CDR3 is CASSKQDEQYF. The full variable domain, completed using reference TRBV14 and TRBJ2-7, is EAGVTQFPSHSVIEKGQTVTLRCDPISGHDNLYWYRRVMGKEIKFLLHFVKESKQDESGMPNNRFLAERTGGTYSTLKVQPAELEDSGVYFCASSKQDEQYFGPGTRLTVT.

The gene calls are TRBV7-2 and TRBJ1-2; the TCRdb D gene call, TRBD1, has no DNA to confirm it. CDR1 is SGHTA and CDR2 is FQGNSA in the germline V gene. This CDR3 is 14 amino acids long. CDR3 amino acids: CASSRQGDFYGYTF.

This chain's CDR3 is CSASSDRHNEQFF. The chain has TRBV20-1 and TRBJ2-1; lacking DNA, the TRBD1 call made by TCRdb goes unchecked. This CDR3 contains 13 residues. Germline CDR1 DFQATT, CDR2 SNEGSKA (reference sequence).

The rearrangement joins TRBV7-3 to TRBJ2-1; TCRdb's assignment of TRBD2 cannot be checked, as there is no DNA. CDR3 length: 17 residues. Germline assignment: CDR1 SGHTA and CDR2 FQGTGA. Here the CDR3 reads CASSLLAGDHSYNEQFF.

The genes are TRBV7-2 and TRBJ2-1; TCRdb designates TRBD1, a call that cannot be tested without DNA. There are 17 residues in the CDR3. Germline V gene sequence: CDR1 SGHTA, CDR2 FQGNSA. This chain's CDR3 is CASSFSLGQGARYEQFF.

This rearrangement joins TRBV29-1 to TRBJ1-2. This CDR3 contains 13 residues. Per the germline V gene, CDR1 is SQVTM and CDR2 is ANQGSEA. The CDR3 loop is CSVASTGSYGYTF.

This chain connects TRBV5-1 to TRBJ2-7; the D call of TRBD2 rests on TCRdb alone, since no DNA is present to check it. The germline gives CDR1 SGHRS, CDR2 YFSETQ. This CDR3 has 16 residues. This CDR3 reads CASSLGTSGISYEQYF.